This record covers a single T cell receptor (beta chain). The CDR3 extends over 13 amino acids. Germline V CDR1 and CDR2: SNHLY, FYNNEI. The V gene end was trimmed by 5 bases and the J gene end by 6 bases; junction bases not matched to a gene: 3. Recruits, aged about 18 to 90 years, lived in about two dozen US areas. Participants had their cohort set by participant-reported clinical history. Donors of Cohort 3 who recovered were those that had two negative PCRs, clearance, or symptom resolution. The entry originates in a study of blood T cell repertoires in COVID-19. Background on the study: Nucleic acid was either cDNA or gDNA, and it came from T cells, B-cell-depleted T cells, or PBMCs.

Using immunoSEQ multiplex PCR, the repertoire was profiled, and TCRdb retains in-frame clones only, with some absent. The sample has some 250,000 clones; approximately 85% are singletons. The receptor's source is a woman aged 45-65 years who had recovered from COVID-19. J is TRBJ2-2 and V is TRBV2; TRBD1 aligns across 7 bases. Sequencing used PBMCs or T cells enriched from blood (not recorded which). DNA for the CDR3: TGTGCCAGCAGTTATCAGGGGGCCGGGGAGCTGTTTTTT. Encoded protein: CASSYQGAGELFF.